This entry lists 21 T cell receptor beta chains sequenced from one sample in a study of blood T cell repertoires in COVID-19. Produced via immunoSEQ multiplex PCR; TCRdb's table is partial and in-frame only. The sample lists 250,000 to 350,000 clones, 88% seen once, with approximately 11% in the top ten. Specimen: peripheral blood. All receptors come from a woman aged 30 to 39 with COVID-19, enrolled during active disease.

The rearrangement links TRBV20-1 to TRBJ1-2; no definite D call. The CDR3 consists of 11 residues. Trimming pared 6 bases from V and 8 bases from J, leaving 13 bases between. CDR1 and CDR2 from the germline V gene are DFQATT and SNEGSKA (reference sequence). The chain's CDR3 is CSAPTGLGYTF. DNA for the CDR3: TGCAGTGCCCCGACGGGGTTGGGCTACACCTTC.

CDR3 nucleotide sequence: TGTGCCAGCAGCCGAAGACCTCAGGGGGCAAAACTGTTTTTT. Protein sequence: CASSRRPQGAKLFF. The chain employs TRBV3-1 (or the pseudogene TRBV3-2) and TRBJ1-4, with TRBD1 identical over 8 bases. In germline, CDR1 is LGHDT, CDR2 YNNKEL (reference sequence). V was clipped by 4 bases and J by 10 bases; unmatched bases: 8. The CDR3 sequence is 14 residues long.

The V gene is TRBV24-1, the J gene TRBJ1-2, with 9 nucleotides matching TRBD1. J was trimmed by 4 bases and V by 3 bases; bases with no gene match: 5. The CDR3 runs 15 residues. Germline V CDR1 and CDR2: KGHDR, SFDVKD. Here the CDR3 DNA reads TGTGCCACCAGTGATGGACCGGGACAGGGCTATGGCTACACCTTC. It is translated as CATSDGPGQGYGYTF.

This clone has a handful of counts. This chain connects TRBV10-2 to TRBJ2-7; D is possibly TRBD1 (6 bases). The CDR3 contains 12 residues. V shed 6 bases and J shed 11 bases, with 17 bases lying between them. CDR1 is WSHSY and CDR2 is SAAADI in the germline V gene. The DNA for the CDR3 is TGCGCCAGCAGCCCCTCACGACAGGAGGAGTACTTC. Amino acid sequence: CASSPSRQEEYF.

This rearrangement joins TRBV24-1 to TRBJ2-1, with 10 bases lining up with TRBD2. The CDR3 consists of 16 residues. V lost 4 bases to trimming and J lost 3 bases; unmatched junction nucleotides: 5. Germline-derived CDR1 and CDR2 are KGHDR and SFDVKD. CDR3 coding DNA: TGTGCCACCAGTGACATTAGCGGGGGGCACTACAATGAGCAGTTCTTC. Its translation is CATSDISGGHYNEQFF.

The V call is TRBV5-1, the J call TRBJ1-3, with 7 positions matching TRBD1. Trimming took 4 bases from V and 0 from J; bases not matched to a gene: 10. This CDR3 is built from 17 residues. The germline V gene encodes CDR1 SGHRS and CDR2 YFSETQ. CDR3 sequence reads: CASSRDSGYFSGNTIYF. As DNA, the CDR3 is TGCGCCAGCAGCAGGGACAGCGGGTATTTCTCTGGAAACACCATATATTTT.

This rearrangement joins TRBV5-1 to TRBJ2-1, with D possibly matching TRBD1 (6 bases). The CDR3 has 12 residues. The germline gives CDR1 SGHRS, CDR2 YFSETQ. Trimming took 4 bases from V and 15 from J, leaving 17 bases between them. Written as DNA, the CDR3 is TGCGCCAGCAGCCGAACAGGGAGTTCGTCGTTCTTC. Amino acids: CASSRTGSSSFF.

J is TRBJ2-3 and V is TRBV30, with D possibly matching TRBD2 (5 bases). CDR3 length: 13 residues. The germline V gene has CDR1 GTSNPN and CDR2 SVGIG (reference sequence). V was pared by 3 bases and J by 4 bases, with 11 bases between. CDR3 residues: CAWRDPGADTQYF. The CDR3 nucleotides are TGTGCCTGGAGGGACCCCGGGGCAGATACGCAGTATTTT.

The table lists this clone with a count of one. J is TRBJ1-5 and V is TRBV5-8; D not resolved. V was pared by 4 bases and J by 5 bases, with 10 bases between. This CDR3 spans 13 amino acids. Germline V lookup: CDR1 SGHTS, CDR2 YDEGEE. DNA for the CDR3: TGTGCCAGCAGCCCCGAGAGTGATCAGCCCCAGCATTTT. Translated: CASSPESDQPQHF.

The CDR3 here is CASSPTSGAHEQYF. The CDR3, as DNA: TGCGCCAGCAGCCCGACTAGCGGGGCCCACGAGCAGTACTTC. The V gene is TRBV5-1, the J gene TRBJ2-7; 11 nucleotides line up with TRBD2. This CDR3 has 14 residues. The germline V gene encodes CDR1 SGHRS and CDR2 YFSETQ. The ends lost 4 bases at V and 5 bases at J; junction bases unmatched: 5.

This chain connects TRBV5-1 to TRBJ2-3; 7 bases are a match to TRBD2. V lost 4 bases to trimming and J lost 5 bases; unmatched junction nucleotides: 13. There are 16 residues in the CDR3. Germline CDR1 reads SGHRS; CDR2 reads YFSETQ. The CDR3 reads CASSTGGLADVDTQYF. The CDR3 nucleotides read TGCGCCAGCAGCACTGGTGGGCTAGCGGACGTAGATACGCAGTATTTT.

This clone was counted between two and nine times. J is TRBJ1-2 and V is TRBV7-2; no firm D call. CDR3 length equals 14 residues. Looked up from germline, CDR1 is SGHTA and CDR2 is FQGNSA. V was trimmed by 4 bases and J by 3 bases, leaving 12 bases between them. CDR3 amino acids: CASSSVIRDYGYTF. CDR3 nucleotide sequence: TGTGCCAGCAGCTCAGTTATCCGGGACTATGGCTACACCTTC.

This sequence joins TRBV29-1 and TRBJ1-2, with TRBD1 matching over 7 bases. The CDR3 extends over 13 amino acids. The germline V gene has CDR1 SQVTM and CDR2 ANQGSEA. With 1 base clipped from V and 9 bases from J, the junction kept 8 bases outside the gene matches. CDR3 residues: CSVEVQQGIRYTF. The CDR3, as DNA: TGCAGCGTTGAAGTACAACAGGGGATCCGCTACACCTTC.

The chain recombines TRBV5-1 with TRBJ2-6; D is unresolved. The V gene lost 6 bases and the J gene lost 2 bases, with 9 bases spanning the gap. The CDR3 has 14 residues. CDR1 and CDR2 (germline): SGHRS, YFSETQ. The CDR3 DNA is TGCGCCAGCAAAGAAAGCCCTGGGGCCAACGTCCTGACTTTC. It yields the protein CASKESPGANVLTF. Complete variable domain (other parts from reference TRBV5-1 and TRBJ2-6): KAGVTQTPRYLIKTRGQQVTLSCSPISGHRSVSWYQQTPGQGLQFLFEYFSETQRNKGNFPGRFSGRQFSNSRSEMNVSTLELGDSALYLCASKESPGANVLTFGAGSRLTVL.

The CDR3, as DNA: TGTGCCAGCAGCTTGAACCAGGGACAGAATAACTATGGCTACACCTTC. The encoded protein is CASSLNQGQNNYGYTF. V gene TRBV5-4 combines with J gene TRBJ1-2; 7 nucleotides line up with TRBD1. The CDR3 loop spans 16 amino acids. The V gene's germline CDR1 is SGHNT and CDR2 YYREEE (reference sequence). Trimming removed 1 base from V and 1 base from J; junction bases left unmatched: 7.

This chain uses TRBV24-1 with TRBJ2-5; D unresolved. Germline values: CDR1 KGHDR, CDR2 SFDVKD. Trimming cost V 7 bases and J 5 bases, with 19 bases left between them. CDR3 length: 15 amino acids. The CDR3 region is CATRDGVAASETQYF. In DNA, the CDR3 is TGTGCCACCAGAGATGGAGTTGCCGCTTCCGAGACCCAGTACTTC.

This clone was detected once. CDR3 sequence: CASSQGGTGPNYGYTF. The CDR3 nucleotides read TGTGCCAGCAGCCAAGGGGGGACAGGGCCGAACTATGGCTACACCTTC. The chain is built from TRBV3-1 (or the pseudogene TRBV3-2) and TRBJ1-2; 9 positions match TRBD1. Germline loops: CDR1 LGHDT, CDR2 YNNKEL (reference sequence). The CDR3 has 16 residues. The V gene end was trimmed by 1 base and the J gene end by 2 bases; junction bases not matched to a gene: 5.

The gene calls are TRBV28 and TRBJ2-7, with 10 bases lining up with TRBD1. The J segment lost 0 bases and the V segment lost 6 bases, leaving 2 bases of the junction unmatched. CDR1 is MDHEN and CDR2 is SYDVKM in the germline V gene. This CDR3 spans 14 amino acids. The chain's CDR3 is CASRRDRGSYEQYF. CDR3 sequence (DNA): TGTGCCAGCAGGCGGGACAGGGGCTCCTACGAGCAGTACTTC.

The chain couples TRBV19 to TRBJ1-5; 8 nucleotides align to TRBD1. The CDR3 sequence is 15 residues long. With 5 bases clipped from V and 7 bases from J, the junction kept 10 bases outside the gene matches. From germline, CDR1 is LNHDA and CDR2 SQIVND (reference sequence). CDR3 nucleotide sequence: TGTGCCAGTAGTGTGGGGACAGGTGGAGGCCAGCCCCAGCATTTT. Its translation: CASSVGTGGGQPQHF.

This chain links TRBV21-1 with TRBJ1-5; TRBD1 is the table's D call, not checked against the DNA. TRBV21-1 is labeled a pseudogene. The CDR3 runs 14 residues. CDR3 sequence (DNA): TGTGCCAGCAGGGGAAGGGGCCTCAATCAGCCCCAGCATTTT. Residues: CASRGRGLNQPQHF.

The chain joins TRBV6-5 to TRBJ2-1, with a tentative D call TRBD1 (6 bases). This CDR3 has 15 amino acids. From germline, CDR1 is MNHEY and CDR2 SVGAGI. V was trimmed by 5 bases and J by 10 bases, leaving 21 bases between them. The CDR3 spells CASSPTGHRSSEQFF. For the CDR3, the DNA is TGTGCCAGCAGTCCAACAGGGCACCGGTCCTCAGAGCAGTTCTTC.